The source of this T cell receptor beta chain is a study of response to subunit inactivated influenza vaccine. Findings of the study overall: Authors suggested seasonal influenza vaccinations each recruit few new T cells.

A single record per CDR3 protein comes from TCRdb applying MiXCR to the RT-PCR reads. Among about 520,000 distinct CDR3 sequences listed, 9.5% to 12% were seen once. On this clonotype: The antigen is unknown. This could be a read error, since a much larger clone is one nucleotide away. No conserved phenylalanine or tryptophan ends this CDR3, so it is likely a read error.

The V gene lost 1 base and the J gene lost 9 bases, with 9 bases spanning the gap. There are 12 residues in the CDR3. CDR1 is MNHEY, CDR2 SVGEGT, per germline. This receptor was identified in a man aged 50 to 60 who received an inactivated influenza vaccine. The specimen comprised PBMCs from blood, sampled 45 days after vaccination. The chain has TRBV6-2 or TRBV6-3 and TRBJ1-2; D gene ambiguous. The CDR3 DNA sequence: TGTGCCAGCAGTTACTACGAGATACGCTACACCATC. Translated, it gives CASSYYEIRYTI.